This TCR beta chain was documented in a study of beta chain features in type 1 diabetes (dated by TCRdb to the late 2010s). About the study as a whole: No differences in mean age, gender distribution, total cell number or subset yield were found between patients and healthy donors. Regulatory and stem cell-like memory subsets were isolated from only 8 patients and roughly 8 healthy donors, whereas naive and central memory subsets came from all 30 or so donors. The study compared TCRB repertoires of sorted circulating CD4+ T cell subsets between recently diagnosed type 1 diabetes patients and matched healthy donors. A total of 90 million to 130 million sorted cells were examined across all samples, and a strong correlation was observed between cell number per subset and RNA yield. The research as a whole found: A moderate but significant shortening of TCRB CDR3 length was observed in type 1 diabetes patients in all four CD4+ subsets. At VDJ recombination sites, type 1 diabetes patients had fewer insertions and more deleted nucleotides, which implies abnormalities in thymic rearrangement. Shorter templates might have been favored by PCR, but patient and control samples were amplified and corrected together, so both groups would have been affected equally by any skew. Because small numbers of individuals were included in the HLA sub-analyses, any influence of HLA type on TCRB rearrangement was left unresolved. Naive, central memory and regulatory TCRB repertoires appeared to be more alike among patients than among healthy donors. Because cDNA was sequenced instead of genomic DNA, highly expressing activated cells could be over-represented, though the groups showed no difference in activation or CD3 levels.

A single peripheral blood draw of around 0.11 L on average was collected from each donor into heparinised tubes. A BD FACSAria II and a panel including CD45RO, CCR7, CD25, CD127, CD95 and CD27 were used to sort naive, central memory, regulatory and stem cell-like memory CD4+ T cells. Every sorted population had a purity above 95%. PBMCs were isolated immediately by Lymphoprep density gradient centrifugation and stained directly without culture. To minimize batch effects, samples were stained and sorted in pairs, one healthy donor with one patient per experiment. The entire isolated RNA was reverse transcribed using the High Capacity cDNA Reverse Transcription Kit, and thus expressed TCRB transcripts were sequenced. Naive, central memory and regulatory T cell samples underwent deep immunoSEQ sequencing, averaging about 3.57 million total reads per sample. After sorted cells were lysed in RLT buffer, RNA was extracted with DNase-treated RNeasy Micro or Mini kits, with the choice depending on cell number. To prevent cross-contamination, every cell subset was processed on its own, while patient and healthy donor samples were processed together. The immunoSEQ multiplex PCR was used to amplify TCRB sequences from cDNA, generating 87-bp fragments that spanned the CDR3 region. Sequencing of the amplicons was performed on the Illumina HiSeq platform. The source study handled its data this way. PCR bias was computationally corrected using synthetic template baselines, reads within Hamming distance 2 were collapsed, and singletons that could not be merged were discarded. Reads were aligned against IMGT so that V, D and J genes, CDR3 length and insertions or deletions at six rearrangement sites could be assigned. Clonotype counts were normalized to sorted cell number within each subset before computing true diversity and Gini coefficients with the tcR R package. The overlap coefficient, calculated on TCRB nucleotide sequences, was used to measure repertoire sharing. TCRdb obtained this table from immuneACCESS and retained in-frame rearrangements with V and J assigned. These tables miss some clones; where compared with another copy, unresolved V genes account for less than half of the shortfall, and the remainder is unexplained. The V and J calls and the clone size are those of that table, but D and trimming were determined from the DNA. In all, the sample holds around 130,000 clones, and 16% of those were seen once. The ten most abundant clones make up 2% to 3% of the sample.

With respect to this clone: What this receptor recognizes is not known. It has no much larger one-base neighbor in the sample; base qualities were not kept.

Trimming leaves V shorter by 6 bases and J shorter by 0 bases, with the junction holding 10 bases beyond the gene matches. CDR1 and CDR2 are read off the germline V gene (reference sequence) as SEHNR and FQNEAQ. Spanning cysteine to phenylalanine, the CDR3 consists of 16 amino acids. CDR3 DNA only is kept here, 48 bases in frame from base 1. The receptor was derived from a man aged 25 to 40 with type 1 diabetes. The sequence is built from TRBV7-9 and TRBJ1-1, and 7 bases in between align with TRBD1. Input material: central memory CD4+ T cells from blood. CDR3 reads: CASRRPGQRLNTEAFF. Here is the DNA: TGTGCCAGCAGGCGTCCGGGACAGAGATTGAACACTGAAGCTTTCTTT.